Below are 18 T cell receptor beta chains sequenced from a single sample in a study of T cell changes during pregnancy in multiple sclerosis. This table comes from immunoSEQ multiplex PCR, and its TCRdb copy is limited to in-frame clones, with some not included. The sample shows 58,000 or so clones, around nine tenths of them seen only once. The sample here was CD4+ T cells from peripheral blood mononuclear cells, taken in the third trimester of pregnancy. The receptors were gathered from a female donor with multiple sclerosis, enrolled in a pregnancy study.

The V call is TRBV27, the J call TRBJ2-7; 8 positions match TRBD1. Germline V gene data show CDR1 as MNHEY and CDR2 as SMNVEV (reference sequence). The V and J ends lost 5 bases and 3 bases, in that order; junction bases with no gene match: 3. The length of the CDR3 is 13 residues. The CDR3 DNA reads TGTGCCAGCAGTCAAGGACAGGGCTACGAGCAGTACTTC. As protein: CASSQGQGYEQYF.

This clone showed up just a few times. The chain uses TRBV6-5 and TRBJ1-2; a possible D gene is TRBD1 (5 bases). From germline, CDR1 is MNHEY and CDR2 SVGAGI. The CDR3 covers 13 residues. Deletions cut 2 bases from V and 5 bases from J, with 9 bases between. The CDR3 loop reads CASSYTEGYGYTF. CDR3 in DNA: TGTGCCAGCAGTTACACGGAGGGGTATGGCTACACCTTC.

The rearrangement joins TRBV27 to TRBJ2-3, with TRBD1 matching 8 bases. V lost 3 bases to trimming and J lost 2 bases; unmatched junction nucleotides: 1. The CDR3 spans 14 residues. Looked up from germline, CDR1 is MNHEY and CDR2 is SMNVEV (reference sequence). This CDR3 is CASSLGQATDTQYF. The CDR3 region has the DNA TGTGCCAGCAGTTTGGGACAGGCCACAGATACGCAGTATTTT.

This chain links TRBV19 with TRBJ2-7; possibly TRBD1 for D (6 bases). This CDR3 region has 15 residues. In germline, CDR1 is LNHDA, CDR2 SQIVND (reference sequence). The V end lost 1 base, the J end lost 0 bases, and 10 bases lay between the germline ends. The DNA of the CDR3 is TGTGCCAGTAGTATAGCCAGGGGAGCCTCCTACGAGCAGTACTTC. Residues: CASSIARGASYEQYF.

V gene TRBV6-5 combines with J gene TRBJ2-7; 7 positions match TRBD2. V was clipped by 2 bases and J by 6 bases; unmatched bases: 7. Germline loops: CDR1 MNHEY, CDR2 SVGAGI. This CDR3 has 14 residues. This CDR3 reads CASSYERGSAEQYF. CDR3 nucleotides: TGTGCCAGCAGTTACGAGCGGGGTTCCGCCGAGCAGTACTTC.

The V and J genes are TRBV7-2 and TRBJ2-1; D might be TRBD2 (7 bases). This CDR3 spans 15 amino acids. The germline V gene encodes CDR1 SGHTA and CDR2 FQGNSA. Trimming left V 2 bases short and J 7 bases short, with 15 bases between. CDR3 sequence reads: CASSLTGGDRNEQFF. Written as DNA, the CDR3 is TGTGCCAGCAGCTTAACGGGGGGCGATCGTAATGAGCAGTTCTTC.

This chain connects TRBV5-1 to TRBJ1-2; D gene uncertain. The length of the CDR3 is 14 residues. With 1 base removed from V and 8 bases from J, the gap between germline ends came to 15 bases. Looked up from germline, CDR1 is SGHRS and CDR2 is YFSETQ. The CDR3 loop reads CASSLLMKGGGYTF. The CDR3, as DNA: TGCGCCAGCAGCTTGCTAATGAAAGGAGGCGGCTACACCTTC.

The gene calls are TRBV19 and TRBJ2-2, with D perhaps TRBD2 (6 bases). The CDR3 is made up of 13 amino acids. V gave up 10 bases and J gave up 3 bases, with 12 bases separating them. Germline loops: CDR1 LNHDA, CDR2 SQIVND (reference sequence). The CDR3 sequence: CATSRRDTGELFF. The CDR3 nucleotides are TGTGCCACCAGCAGGAGGGACACCGGGGAGCTGTTTTTT.

The V call is TRBV9, the J call TRBJ1-2; no clear D. Germline lookup yields CDR1 SGDLS and CDR2 YYNGEE. The CDR3 totals 15 residues. The V end lost 2 bases, the J end lost 5 bases, and 16 bases lay between the germline ends. The DNA of the CDR3 is TGTGCCAGCAGCGTTGACTCGAGTTCCCCTTATGGCTACACCTTC. This encodes CASSVDSSSPYGYTF.

V usage is TRBV19 and J usage is TRBJ2-4, with a possible D match to TRBD2 (6 bases). Trimming stripped 0 bases from V and 8 bases from J, with 11 bases between. The CDR3 loop spans 14 amino acids. Germline CDR1 is LNHDA and CDR2 is SQIVND (reference sequence). CDR3 nucleotide sequence: TGTGCCAGTAGTATAGATGGGTGGGGGGACATTCAGTACTTC. Its protein is CASSIDGWGDIQYF.

This sequence joins TRBV19 and TRBJ1-1; no reliable D call. The germline V gene has CDR1 LNHDA and CDR2 SQIVND (reference sequence). Trimming removed 6 bases at V and 7 bases at J, with 12 bases between. The CDR3 loop spans 12 amino acids. Here the CDR3 reads CASRTRTGEAFF. The CDR3 nucleotides read TGTGCCAGTAGAACGAGAACTGGTGAAGCTTTCTTT.

Details on this clone: Other DNA sequences in the same sample also yield this CDR3. The chain links TRBV20-1 to TRBJ2-3, with a possible D match to TRBD2 (6 bases). Deletions cut 7 bases from V and 1 base from J, with 6 bases between. The CDR3 is 11 residues long. From germline, CDR1 is DFQATT and CDR2 SNEGSKA (reference sequence). This CDR3 reads CSGGGTDTQYF. The CDR3, as DNA: TGCAGTGGCGGGGGCACAGATACGCAGTATTTT.

The chain joins TRBV6-1 to TRBJ2-7; 13 bases are a match to TRBD2. V lost 4 bases and J lost 7; bases outside the gene matches: 13. The CDR3 spans 17 residues. CDR1 MNHNS and CDR2 SASEGT come from the germline V gene. The CDR3 coding sequence is TGTGCCAGCAGTGGAGGACTAGCGGGAGATGGGACGGGGGAGCAGTACTTC. Encoded protein: CASSGGLAGDGTGEQYF.

The gene calls are TRBV30 and TRBJ2-3, with 13 bases aligning to TRBD2. The CDR3 is made up of 14 amino acids. V lost 3 bases to trimming and J lost 7 bases; unmatched junction nucleotides: 4. Germline V gene data show CDR1 as GTSNPN and CDR2 as SVGIG (reference sequence). The CDR3, as DNA: TGTGCCTGGAGACTAGCGGGAGGGCCATATACGCAGTATTTT. It translates to CAWRLAGGPYTQYF.

This clone was observed once. The chain uses TRBV5-1 and TRBJ1-4, with D unclear. With 0 bases removed from V and 0 bases from J, the gap between germline ends came to 15 bases. The germline gives CDR1 SGHRS, CDR2 YFSETQ. This CDR3 contains 18 residues. The CDR3 region has the DNA TGCGCCAGCAGCTTGGCCGCAGACACCCTATCAACTAATGAAAAACTGTTTTTT. Its protein product is CASSLAADTLSTNEKLFF.

For this clone: Other DNA sequences of this sample code for an identical CDR3. The rearrangement joins TRBV30 to TRBJ1-3; D is undetermined. In germline, CDR1 is GTSNPN, CDR2 SVGIG (reference sequence). V lost 5 bases to trimming and J lost 0 bases, with 8 bases between them. This CDR3 comprises 13 residues. CDR3 region: CAWSGYSGNTIYF. The CDR3 DNA sequence: TGTGCCTGGTCGGGGTACTCTGGAAACACCATATATTTT. Together with reference TRBV30 and TRBJ1-3, the CDR3 gives the full variable domain: SQTIHQWPATLVQPVGSPLSLECTVEGTSNPNLYWYRQAAGRGLQLLFYSVGIGQISSEVPQNLSASRPQDRQFILSSKKLLLSDSGFYLCAWSGYSGNTIYFGEGSWLTVV.

This clone was seen only a few times. The CDR3 region has the DNA TGTGCCAGCAGTAGAGCAGGGGTCAACACCGGGGAGCTGTTTTTT. This encodes CASSRAGVNTGELFF. V gene TRBV6-5 combines with J gene TRBJ2-2; D might be TRBD1 (6 bases). Trimming removed 5 bases from V and 2 bases from J, with 12 bases in between. The CDR3 runs to 15 residues. Looked up from germline, CDR1 is MNHEY and CDR2 is SVGAGI.

This clone appeared a few times. This sequence joins TRBV5-5 and TRBJ1-1; D unresolved. CDR3 length equals 13 residues. The germline V and J ends were trimmed by 2 bases and 3 bases, with 8 bases remaining between them. Looked up from germline, CDR1 is SGHKS and CDR2 is YYEKEE (reference sequence). CDR3 amino acids: CASSFGVDTEAFF. CDR3 nucleotides: TGTGCCAGCAGCTTCGGGGTCGACACTGAAGCTTTCTTT.